Presented here are 13 T cell receptor beta chains from one specimen sequenced in a study of radiation and T cells in renal cell carcinoma. Treatment specified: 15 Gy SBRT to primary tumor, nephrectomy 4 weeks later. Generated by immunoSEQ multiplex PCR, the TCRdb table keeps only in-frame clones and is missing some. There are around 20,000 clones in the sample; around 46% occur only once, and roughly 17% lies in the top ten. The input for sequencing was tumor tissue, taken from a patient whose treatment included radiotherapy and nephrectomy. These receptors all stem from a woman aged 50 to 65 with renal cell carcinoma.

The chain links TRBV21-1 to TRBJ2-7; the table's D call of TRBD1 was not tested on the DNA. TRBV21-1 is designated a pseudogene. This CDR3 region has 15 residues. Here the CDR3 reads CASSTPDRGKDEQYF. CDR3 nucleotide sequence: TGTGCCAGCAGCACCCCGGACAGGGGTAAGGACGAGCAGTACTTC.

CDR3 sequence (DNA): TGTGCCAGCAGCCAAGGTTGGGGGCAAAATCAGCCCCAGCATTTT. Translating it yields CASSQGWGQNQPQHF. This chain uses TRBV9 with TRBJ1-5, with D possibly matching TRBD1 (6 bases). V dropped 4 bases and J dropped 4 bases, with 15 bases sitting between them. CDR1 SGDLS and CDR2 YYNGEE come from the germline V gene. The CDR3 length is 15 residues.

CDR3 DNA sequence: TGTGCCAGCAGCGTAGGAGTCGGGGGGGCAGATACGCAGTATTTT. The encoded protein is CASSVGVGGADTQYF. This chain links TRBV9 with TRBJ2-3; 8 positions match TRBD2. This CDR3 spans 15 amino acids. Germline V CDR1 and CDR2: SGDLS, YYNGEE. V shed 0 bases, J shed 4 bases, and the junction held 4 bases outside the gene matches.

The chain uses TRBV5-5 and TRBJ2-7; no definite D call. The V gene lost 4 bases and the J gene lost 3 bases, with 17 bases spanning the gap. Per the germline V gene, CDR1 is SGHKS and CDR2 is YYEKEE (reference sequence). CDR3 length equals 15 residues. The CDR3 DNA follows: TGTGCCAGCAGCCCAACCAGCAGGACCAGCTACGAGCAGTACTTC. It is translated as CASSPTSRTSYEQYF.

DNA for the CDR3: TGCAGCGGTCGACAGGGGGATGAAAAACTGTTTTTT. It codes for CSGRQGDEKLFF. The V gene is TRBV29-1, the J gene TRBJ1-4, with 9 positions matching TRBD1. Trimming cost V 7 bases and J 6 bases; bases outside gene matches: 3. In germline, CDR1 is SQVTM, CDR2 ANQGSEA. The CDR3 extends over 12 amino acids.

This clone has only a few counts. This likely stems from a read error, as it lies one base from a far larger clone. The identical CDR3 is also encoded by other nucleotide sequences in the sample. The chain recombines TRBV7-9 with TRBJ1-6; D gene unclear. Germline V gene sequence: CDR1 SEHNR, CDR2 FQNEAQ (reference sequence). This CDR3 contains 16 residues. The ends were cut back, 5 bases at V and 10 bases at J, with 21 bases in the middle. The CDR3 nucleotides are TGTGCCAGCAGCCAAGATTGGAGGGCTGGCGAGTCACCCCTCCACTTT. Its translation: CASSQDWRAGESPLHF.

The V and J genes are TRBV7-9 and TRBJ1-2, with TRBD1 identical over 9 bases. The CDR3 spans 14 residues. The V and J ends lost 2 bases and 6 bases, in that order; junction bases with no gene match: 4. Germline V gives CDR1 SEHNR, CDR2 FQNEAQ (reference sequence). CDR3 loop: CASSLRDRVDGYTF. As DNA, the CDR3 is TGTGCCAGCAGCTTAAGGGACAGGGTTGATGGCTACACCTTC.

This clone showed up just once. One end of the junction does not line up with germline, which may come from a read error. The chain uses TRBV7-9 and TRBJ2-3; D gene unclear. In germline, CDR1 is SEHNR, CDR2 FQNEAQ (reference sequence). This CDR3 region has 13 residues. The CDR3 loop reads CASSWSSTDTQYF. The CDR3, as DNA: TGCGCCAGCAGTTGGTCTAGCACAGATACGCAGTATTTT.

The rearrangement uses TRBV9 and TRBJ1-3, with D possibly TRBD1 on 5 matching bases. The CDR3 is 14 amino acids. Germline V gene data show CDR1 as SGDLS and CDR2 as YYNGEE. Trimming shortened V by 2 bases and J by 2 bases, and 8 bases separated the two germline ends. CDR3 in amino acids: CASSVGGPGNTIYF. As DNA, the CDR3 is TGTGCCAGCAGCGTTGGGGGACCTGGAAACACCATATATTTT.

A few counts support this clone. V and J are TRBV7-9 and TRBJ2-1; D is ambiguous. Germline V CDR1 and CDR2: SEHNR, FQNEAQ (reference sequence). The CDR3 has 11 residues. V gave up 3 bases and J gave up 9 bases, with 6 bases separating them. Here the CDR3 reads CASSFYGEQFF. In DNA, the CDR3 is TGTGCCAGCAGCTTCTATGGTGAGCAGTTCTTC.

This chain links TRBV4-3 with TRBJ1-5, with a possible D match to TRBD1 (5 bases). The germline V gene encodes CDR1 LGHNA and CDR2 YSLEER. Trimming shortened V by 0 bases and J by 7 bases, and 16 bases separated the two germline ends. This CDR3 has 16 amino acids. The CDR3 sequence: CASSQDRDGGIQPQHF. The CDR3 DNA sequence: TGCGCCAGCAGCCAAGACCGGGACGGGGGGATACAGCCCCAGCATTTT.

The chain links TRBV9 to TRBJ2-1; TRBD2 matches at 10 bases. V shed 4 bases and J 9 bases; nucleotides not matched to a gene: 13. The germline gives CDR1 SGDLS, CDR2 YYNGEE. The CDR3 has 16 amino acids. CDR3 nucleotide sequence: TGTGCCAGCAGCCCCCCAGCGAGCGGGGGGGCCCTTGAGCAGTTCTTC. It specifies CASSPPASGGALEQFF.

The genes are TRBV15 and TRBJ1-2, with TRBD1 as a possible D gene (5 bases). The CDR3 is 14 amino acids. The V end was cut by 0 bases, the J end by 7 bases, with 12 bases between. The germline V gene has CDR1 LNHNV and CDR2 YYDKDF (reference sequence). The CDR3 DNA follows: TGTGCCACCAGCAGAGATCTAGGGGCGGGTGGCTACACCTTC. It codes for CATSRDLGAGGYTF.